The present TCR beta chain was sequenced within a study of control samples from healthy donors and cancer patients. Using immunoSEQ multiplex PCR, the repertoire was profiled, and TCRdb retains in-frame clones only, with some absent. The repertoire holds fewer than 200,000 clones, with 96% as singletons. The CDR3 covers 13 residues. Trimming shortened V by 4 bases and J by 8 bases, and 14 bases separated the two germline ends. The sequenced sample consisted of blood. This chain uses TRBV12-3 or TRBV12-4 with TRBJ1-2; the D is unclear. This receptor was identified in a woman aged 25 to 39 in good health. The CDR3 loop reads CASSSQVPSGYTF. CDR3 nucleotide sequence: TGTGCCAGCAGTTCCCAAGTTCCTTCGGGCTACACCTTC.